Shown below are 20 T cell receptor beta chains from a single sample sequenced in a study of T cells in Graves' hyperthyroidism and ophthalmopathy. Amplification of TCR beta CDR3 regions was performed using RNA transcripts as template. TCR CDR3 regions were first amplified by RT-PCR with HTBI primers. In TCRdb, the multiplex PCR reads were re-called with MiXCR into one record per CDR3 protein. Of about 270,000 distinct CDR3 sequences detected, approximately 25% appear once; the ten largest clones hold roughly a third. The specimen was blood. The receptor set was obtained from a woman aged 40 to 55 with Graves' ophthalmopathy.

At least ten counts were recorded for this clonotype. The chain combines TRBV2 with TRBJ1-2; TRBD1 matches 8 bases. CDR1 SNHLY and CDR2 FYNNEI come from the germline V gene. This CDR3 has 17 amino acids. V trimming: 6 bases; J trimming: 7 bases; junction bases outside the gene matches: 19. CDR3: CASSPLKLGRQGSGYTF. The CDR3, as DNA: TGTGCCAGCAGCCCCTTAAAATTGGGCAGACAGGGGAGTGGCTACACCTTC.

The table lists this clonotype with many counts. The rearrangement uses TRBV5-6 and TRBJ2-5; 7 nucleotides match TRBD1. The germline V gene has CDR1 SGHDT and CDR2 YYEEEE. The CDR3 spans 15 residues. Trimming cost V 1 base and J 6 bases; bases outside gene matches: 9. The CDR3: CASSLWQGDLQTQYF. As DNA, the CDR3 is TGTGCCAGCAGCTTGTGGCAGGGGGACCTGCAGACCCAGTACTTC.

This clonotype was counted ten times or more. The chain uses TRBV7-2 and TRBJ1-1; D ambiguous. Germline values: CDR1 SGHTA, CDR2 FQGNSA. Trimming removed 3 bases from V and 1 base from J, with 9 bases in between. The CDR3 covers 14 residues. CDR3 sequence (DNA): TGTGCCAGCAGCTTGAGAGTGGGGAACACTGAAGCTTTCTTT. Protein sequence: CASSLRVGNTEAFF. Full variable domain (outside the CDR3, taken from reference TRBV7-2 and TRBJ1-1): GAGVSQSPSNKVTEKGKDVELRCDPISGHTALYWYRQSLGQGLEFLIYFQGNSAPDKSGLPSDRFSAERTGGSVSTLTIQRTQQEDSAVYLCASSLRVGNTEAFFGQGTRLTVV.

This clonotype was detected only a few times. The chain has TRBV5-1 and TRBJ2-5; the D gene is possibly TRBD1 (6 bases). Deletions cut 4 bases from V and 5 bases from J, with 15 bases between. CDR1 and CDR2 from the germline V gene are SGHRS and YFSETQ. The CDR3 is 14 amino acids. This chain's CDR3 is CASSPRDTSETQYF. The CDR3, as DNA: TGCGCCAGCAGCCCACGGGACACCTCGGAGACCCAGTACTTC.

This clonotype was counted ten times or more. The chain recombines TRBV20-1 with TRBJ2-7; TRBD1 matches at 9 bases. This CDR3 is built from 18 residues. The germline CDR1 and CDR2 sequences are DFQATT and SNEGSKA (reference sequence). J gave up 3 bases and V 1 base, and 16 bases lay outside the gene matches. CDR3 in amino acids: CSARGPGQGFTRLYEQYF. The CDR3 bases are TGCAGTGCTAGAGGCCCGGGACAGGGCTTCACGCGGCTCTACGAGCAGTACTTC.

This clonotype has at least ten counts. The chain uses TRBV30 and TRBJ2-2; D is unclear. Germline V gives CDR1 GTSNPN, CDR2 SVGIG (reference sequence). This CDR3 contains 13 residues. V was trimmed by 2 bases and J by 4 bases, leaving 8 bases between them. The CDR3 loop reads CAWSLLSTGELFF. DNA of the CDR3: TGTGCCTGGAGTCTCTTATCCACCGGGGAGCTGTTTTTT.

This clonotype was seen a few times. A much larger clone sits a single nucleotide away, making a read error possible. The V gene is TRBV24-1, the J gene TRBJ1-2; 8 bases are a match to TRBD1. After removal of 2 bases from V and 4 bases from J, the junction contained 8 bases not matched to a gene. In germline, CDR1 is KGHDR, CDR2 SFDVKD. CDR3 length equals 16 residues. The CDR3 DNA sequence: TGTGCCACCAGTGATTCCCGGACAGGGAGCTCCTATGGCTACACCTTC. Encoded protein: CATSDSRTGSSYGYTF.

This clonotype was seen many times. The chain combines TRBV30 with TRBJ2-5, with D perhaps TRBD1 (6 bases). From germline, CDR1 is GTSNPN and CDR2 SVGIG (reference sequence). This CDR3 contains 17 residues. The germline V and J ends were trimmed by 2 bases and 5 bases, with 24 bases remaining between them. This CDR3 is CAWSRGSSHIRGETQYF. DNA of the CDR3: TGTGCCTGGAGTAGAGGCTCTAGCCATATAAGGGGGGAGACCCAGTACTTC.

For this clonotype: At one of its ends the junction is not consistent with the germline gene, which may arise from a read error. The rearrangement uses TRBV13 and TRBJ1-5; D remains unclear. CDR3 length: 15 amino acids. Germline V gives CDR1 PRHDT, CDR2 FYEKMQ (reference sequence). CDR3 sequence reads: CASSLDGFSNQPQHF. The CDR3 bases are TGTGCCAGCAGTTTAGATGGGTTTAGCAATCAGCCCCAGCATTTT.

As to this clonotype: A much larger clone differs from this one at a single base, so this may be a read error. The V and J genes are TRBV6-5 and TRBJ2-7; TRBD2 might be the D (6 bases). The CDR3 totals 16 residues. V lost 8 bases and J 7 bases, leaving 27 bases between the germline ends. Per the germline V gene, CDR1 is MNHEY and CDR2 is SVGAGI. The CDR3 sequence is CASGSPSRRAPGEQYF. CDR3 bases: TGTGCCAGCGGTTCCCCTAGCAGGAGGGCCCCGGGAGAGCAGTACTTC.

This clonotype turned up a few times. This chain joins TRBV3-1 and TRBJ2-7, with TRBD1 identical over 10 bases. The V and J ends lost 4 bases and 4 bases, in that order; junction bases with no gene match: 7. This CDR3 has 15 amino acids. Germline CDR1 and CDR2: LGHDT and YNNKEL (reference sequence). For the CDR3, the DNA is TGTGCCAGCAGCCTTACGACAGGGGGCGGGTACGAGCAGTACTTC. It specifies CASSLTTGGGYEQYF.

V gene TRBV28 combines with J gene TRBJ2-5; D call uncertain. This CDR3 has 14 residues. The germline CDR1 and CDR2 sequences are MDHEN and SYDVKM. Trimming left V 8 bases short and J 5 bases short, with 18 bases between. DNA for the CDR3: TGTGCCAGCTCCCGATTAAGGATTAGCGAGACCCAGTACTTC. The encoded protein is CASSRLRISETQYF.

This clonotype was counted many times. V gene TRBV14 combines with J gene TRBJ1-2; D might be TRBD1 (5 bases). There are 17 residues in the CDR3. Trimming left V 1 base short and J 2 bases short, with 17 bases between. Per the germline V gene, CDR1 is SGHDN and CDR2 is FVKESK. The CDR3 coding sequence is TGTGCCAGCAGCCAAGTACTGCTAGGGACTCAAAACTATGGCTACACCTTC. Amino acids: CASSQVLLGTQNYGYTF.

The chain is built from TRBV28 and TRBJ2-5; D perhaps matches TRBD2 (5 bases). Germline CDR1 is MDHEN and CDR2 is SYDVKM. The V gene lost 8 bases and the J gene lost 1 base, with 14 bases spanning the gap. The CDR3 is 14 amino acids. CDR3 residues: CASGAGRGQETQYF. The CDR3 region has the DNA TGTGCCAGCGGAGCTGGACGGGGCCAAGAGACCCAGTACTTC.

Ten or more counts support this clonotype. This rearrangement joins TRBV13 to TRBJ2-7; 8 bases line up with TRBD1. The CDR3 has 14 residues. The V gene's germline CDR1 is PRHDT and CDR2 FYEKMQ (reference sequence). V shed 1 base and J 4 bases; nucleotides not matched to a gene: 3. CDR3 nucleotide sequence: TGTGCCAGCAGCTTAGCTCAGGGGGCATACGAGCAGTACTTC. Translating gives CASSLAQGAYEQYF.

In this sample, this clonotype turned up many times. CDR3 residues: CASSEGRVQETQYF. CDR3 bases: TGTGCCAGCAGTGAAGGCAGGGTCCAAGAGACCCAGTACTTC. The chain uses TRBV2 and TRBJ2-5; possibly TRBD1 for D (5 bases). Germline V gene data show CDR1 as SNHLY and CDR2 as FYNNEI. V lost 1 base and J 1 base, leaving 7 bases between the germline ends. The CDR3 covers 14 residues.

Remarks on this clonotype: At one of its ends the junction is not consistent with the germline gene, which may arise from a read error. This chain connects TRBV10-3 to TRBJ2-7, with TRBD1 matching 11 bases. Germline CDR1 ENHRY, CDR2 SYGVKD. The CDR3 is 16 amino acids. The CDR3 region has the DNA TGTGCCATCAGTCCTGGAAGGACAGGGGGCTCCCACGAGCAGTACTTC. This sequence encodes CAISPGRTGGSHEQYF.

This clonotype has at least ten counts. The rearrangement links TRBV24-1 to TRBJ1-2; D remains unclear. The germline CDR1 and CDR2 sequences are KGHDR and SFDVKD. There are 13 residues in the CDR3. V shed 5 bases and J shed 5 bases, with 11 bases lying between them. The CDR3 is CATSAGRKYGYTF. The CDR3 DNA reads TGTGCCACCAGTGCCGGGAGGAAGTATGGCTACACCTTC.

The sample holds many counts of this clonotype. This rearrangement joins TRBV6-1 to TRBJ1-6; 8 nucleotides match TRBD1. Germline-derived CDR1 and CDR2 are MNHNS and SASEGT. This CDR3 contains 15 residues. J gave up 10 bases and V 8 bases, and 13 bases lay outside the gene matches. The CDR3 region has the DNA TGTGCCAGCTCCAGGGACAGGCCCTTGTACTCACCCCTCCACTTT. Residues: CASSRDRPLYSPLHF.

On this clonotype: One end of the junction varies from germline; a read error may be responsible. The rearrangement uses TRBV6-5 and TRBJ1-3, with D possibly TRBD1 on 6 matching bases. The CDR3 is 16 amino acids. Germline values: CDR1 MNHEY, CDR2 SVGAGI. The CDR3 here is CASSNSGVYSGNTIYF. The CDR3 DNA is TGTGCCAGCAGTAACTCAGGGGTTTACTCTGGAAACACCATATATTTT.